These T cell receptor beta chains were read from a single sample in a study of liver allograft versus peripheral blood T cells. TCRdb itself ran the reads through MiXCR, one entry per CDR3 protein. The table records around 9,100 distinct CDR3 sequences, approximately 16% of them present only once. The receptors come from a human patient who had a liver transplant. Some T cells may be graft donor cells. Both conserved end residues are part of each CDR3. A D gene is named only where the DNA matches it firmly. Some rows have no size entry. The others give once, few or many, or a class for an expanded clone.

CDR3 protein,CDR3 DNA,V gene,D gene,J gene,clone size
CASSPTGRYEQYF,TGTGCCAGCAGCCCGACAGGGAGGTACGAGCAGTACTTC,TRBV5-6,NA,TRBJ2-7,NA
CASLKRQGGNTEAFF,TGTGCCAGCCTCAAGAGGCAGGGCGGGAACACTGAAGCTTTCTTT,TRBV12-3/TRBV12-4,NA,TRBJ1-1,NA
CASSLLGGRGGYTF,TGTGCCAGCTCCCTCCTTGGGGGGCGCGGAGGCTACACCTTC,TRBV27,NA,TRBJ1-2,medium-sized
CASSRRTVVMNTEAFF,TGTGCCAGCAGCCGTCGGACCGTTGTTATGAACACTGAAGCTTTCTTT,TRBV6-2/TRBV6-3,NA,TRBJ1-1,many
CARPGGDMSQPQHF,TGTGCCAGACCAGGGGGGGACATGAGCCAGCCCCAGCATTTT,TRBV5-3,TRBD1,TRBJ1-5,few
CASSFTGGYTGELFF,TGTGCCAGCAGTTTTACAGGGGGCTACACCGGGGAGCTGTTTTTT,TRBV12-3/TRBV12-4,TRBD1,TRBJ2-2,few
CASMGGGELFF,TGTGCCAGCATGGGGGGCGGGGAGCTGTTTTTT,TRBV25-1,NA,TRBJ2-2,few
CAISDVMSNQPQHF,TGTGCCATCAGTGACGTTATGAGCAATCAGCCCCAGCATTTT,TRBV10-3,NA,TRBJ1-5,medium-sized
CASSYSSWDRGIGYTF,TGTGCCAGCAGTTACTCGAGTTGGGACAGGGGAATTGGCTACACCTTC,TRBV6-5,TRBD1,TRBJ1-2,NA
CASSRPGGRVGEQFF,TGTGCCAGCAGCAGGCCGGGCGGGAGGGTTGGTGAGCAGTTCTTC,TRBV12-3/TRBV12-4,TRBD2,TRBJ2-1,NA
CASGGGTEAFF,TGTGCCAGCGGGGGTGGCACTGAAGCTTTCTTT,TRBV6-5,NA,TRBJ1-1,medium-sized
CASSRGLAGSYNEQFF,TGTGCCAGCAGCCGAGGACTAGCGGGCTCCTACAATGAGCAGTTCTTC,TRBV14,TRBD2,TRBJ2-1,few
CASSTPLLNTEAFF,TGTGCCAGTAGTACCCCACTTCTAAACACTGAAGCTTTCTTT,TRBV19,NA,TRBJ1-1,few
CAWSWAGGESYTF,TGTGCCTGGAGTTGGGCCGGGGGGGAAAGCTACACCTTC,TRBV30,NA,TRBJ1-2,NA
CASSPTPGTGDYEQYF,TGTGCCAGCTCACCTACCCCCGGGACAGGGGACTACGAGCAGTACTTC,TRBV18,TRBD1,TRBJ2-7,many
CASSYSRGEGDEQFF,TGTGCCAGCAGTTACTCGAGAGGGGAGGGGGATGAGCAGTTCTTC,TRBV6-6,NA,TRBJ2-1,medium-sized
CSLGGVDRGYGYTF,TGCAGCCTCGGGGGGGTGGACAGGGGGTATGGCTACACCTTC,TRBV29-1,TRBD1,TRBJ1-2,NA
CASSKSGTHASYNEQFF,TGTGCCAGTAGCAAGTCCGGGACCCACGCCTCCTACAATGAGCAGTTCTTC,TRBV19,NA,TRBJ2-1,many
CASSLRGVPGSVGGYTF,TGTGCCAGCAGTTTACGCGGTGTTCCAGGGTCCGTGGGGGGCTACACCTTC,TRBV27,NA,TRBJ1-2,medium-sized
CASSSSRAETQYF,TGTGCCAGCAGCTCAAGCAGGGCAGAGACCCAGTACTTC,TRBV16,NA,TRBJ2-5,NA
CATSNRFAEQFF,TGTGCCACCAGTAACAGGTTCGCTGAGCAGTTCTTC,TRBV24-1,NA,TRBJ2-1,medium-sized
CASSAVQGERAYEQYF,TGTGCCAGCTCAGCCGTCCAGGGTGAAAGGGCCTACGAGCAGTACTTC,TRBV18,NA,TRBJ2-7,medium-sized
CASTAPPLYYEQYF,TGTGCCAGCACCGCCCCGCCCTTGTACTACGAGCAGTACTTC,TRBV12-3/TRBV12-4,NA,TRBJ2-7,many
CASSYRDRGNTIYF,TGTGCCAGCAGTTACAGGGACCGGGGAAACACCATATATTTT,TRBV6-6,NA,TRBJ1-3,medium-sized
CASSRDTGSSYEQYF,TGTGCCAGCAGCCGTGACACAGGGTCCTCCTACGAGCAGTACTTC,TRBV6-6,NA,TRBJ2-7,medium-sized
CSASLAGGYTDTQYF,TGCAGTGCTAGTCTAGCGGGAGGCTACACAGATACGCAGTATTTT,TRBV20-1,TRBD2,TRBJ2-3,once
CASSGSGQGGLYGYTF,TGTGCCAGCAGTGGATCGGGACAGGGGGGACTTTATGGCTACACCTTC,TRBV6-1,TRBD1,TRBJ1-2,medium-sized
CASSDREEQYF,TGTGCCAGTAGTGATCGAGAAGAGCAGTACTTC,TRBV19,NA,TRBJ2-7,many
CASSLRGGPSSYEQYF,TGTGCCAGCAGCTTAAGGGGGGGCCCCAGCTCCTACGAGCAGTACTTC,TRBV7-9,NA,TRBJ2-7,few